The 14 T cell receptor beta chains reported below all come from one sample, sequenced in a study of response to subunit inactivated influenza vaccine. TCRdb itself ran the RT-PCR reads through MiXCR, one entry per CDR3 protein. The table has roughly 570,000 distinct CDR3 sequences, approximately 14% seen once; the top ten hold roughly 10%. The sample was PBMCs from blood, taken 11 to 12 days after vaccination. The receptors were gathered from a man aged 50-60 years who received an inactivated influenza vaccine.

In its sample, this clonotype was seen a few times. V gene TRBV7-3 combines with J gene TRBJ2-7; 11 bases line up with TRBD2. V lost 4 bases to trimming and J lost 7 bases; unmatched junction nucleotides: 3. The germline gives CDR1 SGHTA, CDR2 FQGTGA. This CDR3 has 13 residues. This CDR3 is CASSSGTSGEQYF. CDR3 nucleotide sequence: TGTGCCAGCAGCTCTGGGACTAGCGGAGAGCAGTACTTC. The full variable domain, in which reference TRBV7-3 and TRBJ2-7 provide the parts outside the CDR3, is GAGVSQTPSNKVTEKGKYVELRCDPISGHTALYWYRQSLGQGPEFLIYFQGTGAADDSGLPNDRFFAVRPEGSVSTLKIQRTERGDSAVYLCASSSGTSGEQYFGPGTRLTVT.

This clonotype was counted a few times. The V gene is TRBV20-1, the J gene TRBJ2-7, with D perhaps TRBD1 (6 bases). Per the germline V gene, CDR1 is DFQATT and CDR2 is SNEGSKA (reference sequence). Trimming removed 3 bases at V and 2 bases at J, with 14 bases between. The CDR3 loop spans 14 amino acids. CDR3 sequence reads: CSARVIQGTYEQYF. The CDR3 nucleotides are TGCAGTGCTAGGGTAATACAGGGAACCTACGAGCAGTACTTC.

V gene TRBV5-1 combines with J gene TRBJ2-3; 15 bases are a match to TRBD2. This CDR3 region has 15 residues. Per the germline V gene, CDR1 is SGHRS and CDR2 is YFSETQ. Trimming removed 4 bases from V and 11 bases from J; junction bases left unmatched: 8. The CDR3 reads CASSGGLAGGVRQYF. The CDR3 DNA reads TGCGCCAGCAGCGGGGGACTAGCGGGAGGAGTACGGCAGTATTTT.

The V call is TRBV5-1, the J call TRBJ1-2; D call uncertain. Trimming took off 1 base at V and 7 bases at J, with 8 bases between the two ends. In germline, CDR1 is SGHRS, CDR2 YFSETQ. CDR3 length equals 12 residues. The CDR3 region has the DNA TGCGCCAGCAGCTTGTGGGATAGTGGCTACACCTTC. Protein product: CASSLWDSGYTF.

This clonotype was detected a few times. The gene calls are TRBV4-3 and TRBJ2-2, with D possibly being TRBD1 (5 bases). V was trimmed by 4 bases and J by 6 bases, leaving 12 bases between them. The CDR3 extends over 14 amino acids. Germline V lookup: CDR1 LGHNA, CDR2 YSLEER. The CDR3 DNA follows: TGCGCCAGCAGCCCGGGCAGGGCGGCCGGGGAGCTGTTTTTT. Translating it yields CASSPGRAAGELFF.

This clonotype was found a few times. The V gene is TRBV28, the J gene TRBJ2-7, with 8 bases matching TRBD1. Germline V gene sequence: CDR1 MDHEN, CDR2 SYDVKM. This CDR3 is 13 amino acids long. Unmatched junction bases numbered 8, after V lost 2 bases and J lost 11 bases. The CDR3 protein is CASSLAPGGAKYF. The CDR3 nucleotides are TGTGCCAGCAGTTTAGCCCCAGGGGGCGCAAAGTACTTC.

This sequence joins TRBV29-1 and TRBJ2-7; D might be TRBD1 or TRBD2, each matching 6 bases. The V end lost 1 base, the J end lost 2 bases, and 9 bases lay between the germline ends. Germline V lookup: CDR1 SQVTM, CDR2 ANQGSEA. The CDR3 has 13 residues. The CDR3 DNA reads TGCAGCGTTGAAGGCGGGACAACCTACGAGCAGTACTTC. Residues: CSVEGGTTYEQYF.

The CDR3 region has the DNA TGTGCCAGCTCCATTTTCTCTGCTAGCAATCAGCCCCAGCATTTT. The encoded protein is CASSIFSASNQPQHF. V usage is TRBV12-3 or TRBV12-4 and J usage is TRBJ1-5; D is unresolved. The CDR3 totals 15 residues. V lost 8 bases to trimming and J lost 0 bases, with 14 bases between them.

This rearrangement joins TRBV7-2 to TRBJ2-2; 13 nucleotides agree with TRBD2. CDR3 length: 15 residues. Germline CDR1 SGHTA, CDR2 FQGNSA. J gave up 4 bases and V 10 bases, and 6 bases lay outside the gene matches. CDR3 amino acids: CATTLAGGGTGELFF. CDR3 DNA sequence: TGTGCCACCACACTAGCGGGGGGGGGCACCGGGGAGCTGTTTTTT.

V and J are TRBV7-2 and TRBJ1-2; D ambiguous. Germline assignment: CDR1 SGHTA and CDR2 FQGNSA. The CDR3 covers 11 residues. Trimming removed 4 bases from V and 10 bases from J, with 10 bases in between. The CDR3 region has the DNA TGTGCCAGCAGCTCCGAACGACTCTACACCTTC. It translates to CASSSERLYTF.

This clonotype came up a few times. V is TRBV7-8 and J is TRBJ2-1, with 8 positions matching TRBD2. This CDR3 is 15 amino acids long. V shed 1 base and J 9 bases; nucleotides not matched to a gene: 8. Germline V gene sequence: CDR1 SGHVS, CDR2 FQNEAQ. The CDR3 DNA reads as TGTGCCAGCAGCTTAGTGTTAGCGGGAAGAGCTGAGCAGTTCTTC. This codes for CASSLVLAGRAEQFF.

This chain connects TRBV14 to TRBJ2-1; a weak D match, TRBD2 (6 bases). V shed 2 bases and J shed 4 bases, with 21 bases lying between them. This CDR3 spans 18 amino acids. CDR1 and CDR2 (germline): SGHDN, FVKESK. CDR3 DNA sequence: TGTGCCAGCAGCCAACGGGGTCGGGCGGGACGGATATACAATGAGCAGTTCTTC. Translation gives CASSQRGRAGRIYNEQFF.

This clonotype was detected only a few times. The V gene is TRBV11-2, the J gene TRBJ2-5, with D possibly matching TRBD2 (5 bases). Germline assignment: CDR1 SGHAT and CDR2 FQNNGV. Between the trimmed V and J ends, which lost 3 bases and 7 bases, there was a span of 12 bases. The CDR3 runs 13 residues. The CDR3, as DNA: TGTGCCAGCAGCTTCGGAGACTACGGGACCCAGTACTTC. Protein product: CASSFGDYGTQYF.

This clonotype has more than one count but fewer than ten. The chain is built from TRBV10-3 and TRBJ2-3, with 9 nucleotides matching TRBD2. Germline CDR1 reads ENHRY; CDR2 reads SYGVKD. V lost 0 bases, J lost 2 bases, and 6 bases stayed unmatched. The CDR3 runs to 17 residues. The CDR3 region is CAISESNGLASTDTQYF. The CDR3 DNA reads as TGTGCCATCAGTGAGTCGAATGGACTAGCGTCCACAGATACGCAGTATTTT.